The entry below gives a single TCR beta chain sequence along with its context. The antigen remains unidentified. After removal of 6 bases from V and 7 bases from J, the junction contained 5 bases not matched to a gene. The CDR3 runs 12 residues. Per the germline V gene, CDR1 is ENHRY and CDR2 is SYGVKD. This specimen comes from a study of cytomegalovirus exposure and HLA in healthy donors. Points from the study as a whole: TCR association rates varied by HLA locus in a later analysis, with DRB1 highest and HLA-C lowest. Using the classifier, cytomegalovirus status was reportedly diagnosed with high specificity and sensitivity.

Primers for the PCR totalled 60 Vbeta and 13 Jbeta. Profiled with immunoSEQ multiplex PCR; TCRdb holds only in-frame clones, not every one. This sample carries about 160,000 clones, with under 2.5% going to the ten biggest clones. The chain carries TRBV10-3 and TRBJ1-1; TRBD1 matches 7 bases. Sequenced sample: PBMCs. This TCR derives from a man aged 25-45 years in good health and CMV-seronegative. The CDR3, as DNA: TGTGCCATCAGGACAGGGTCGAGTGAAGCTTTCTTT. This codes for CAIRTGSSEAFF.